This is a list of T cell receptor beta chains from one sample in a study of T cell responses to AZD1222 COVID-19 vaccine. Profiled with immunoSEQ multiplex PCR; TCRdb holds only in-frame clones, not every one. This table has 150,000 to 200,000 clones, 90% to 95% appearing once. The sample in question was peripheral blood, obtained 28 days after the second AZD1222 dose. Receptors originate from an adult who received the AZD1222 COVID-19 vaccine. Each CDR3 is given with its conserved first and last residue. D genes are given only for firm matches. Clone size is given for some rows only: seen once, a few or many times, or a class if the clone is expanded.

V: TRBV7-9
J: TRBJ1-3
D: -
size: -
DNA: TGTGCCAGCAGCCTCCCCAGGGGTTTGATAGACACCATATATTTT
CDR3: CASSLPRGLIDTIYF

V: TRBV25-1
J: TRBJ1-1
D: -
size: -
DNA: TGTGCCAGCAGCTTGGGGGTGAACACTGAAGCTTTCTTT
CDR3: CASSLGVNTEAFF

V: TRBV2
J: TRBJ2-5
D: TRBD2
size: -
DNA: TGTGCCATCACTCACCCCCCCAGCGGGGCCTCCCAAGAGACCCAGTACTTC
CDR3: CAITHPPSGASQETQYF

V: TRBV19
J: TRBJ2-7
D: -
size: -
DNA: TGTGCCAGTAGTTCCCTTGGGAGCTCCTACGAGCAGTACTTC
CDR3: CASSSLGSSYEQYF

V: TRBV28
J: TRBJ1-3
D: -
size: -
DNA: TGTGCCAGCAGTTTTGGCTGGGGGGTCACCATATATTTT
CDR3: CASSFGWGVTIYF

V: TRBV18
J: TRBJ2-2
D: -
size: few
DNA: TGTGCCAGCTCACCAAGACAGACGAACACCGGGGAGCTGTTTTTT
CDR3: CASSPRQTNTGELFF

V: TRBV19
J: TRBJ2-1
D: -
size: -
DNA: TGTGCCAGTAGTACCCTCAGTCGGAATGAGCAGTTCTTC
CDR3: CASSTLSRNEQFF

V: TRBV27
J: TRBJ1-5
D: TRBD1
size: -
DNA: TGTGCCAGCAGTTTAGAGGGGGCAAGCAATCAGCCCCAGCATTTT
CDR3: CASSLEGASNQPQHF

V: TRBV6-5
J: TRBJ2-3
D: -
size: -
DNA: TGTGCCAGCAGCCAAGACAGGACTAGCACAGATACGCAGTATTTT
CDR3: CASSQDRTSTDTQYF

V: TRBV6-1
J: TRBJ1-1
D: -
size: -
DNA: TGTGCCAGCAGTGAGCGATACACTGAAGCTTTCTTT
CDR3: CASSERYTEAFF

V: TRBV6-6
J: TRBJ1-2
D: TRBD1
size: -
DNA: TGTGCCAGCAGTTACGAAGGGACAGATGGCTACACCTTC
CDR3: CASSYEGTDGYTF

V: TRBV28
J: TRBJ1-1
D: -
size: -
DNA: TGTGCCAGCAGTTTATACGGGCCTCCCGGCTGGGGCACTGAAGCTTTCTTT
CDR3: CASSLYGPPGWGTEAFF

V: TRBV2
J: TRBJ2-5
D: -
size: once
DNA: TGTGCCAGCAGTGTGGCAGGGGTGGAGACCCAGTACTTC
CDR3: CASSVAGVETQYF

V: TRBV29-1
J: TRBJ2-2
D: -
size: -
DNA: TGCAGCGTTTGGGCAGGGGATGCCGGGGAGCTGTTTTTT
CDR3: CSVWAGDAGELFF

V: TRBV10-2
J: TRBJ1-2
D: -
size: -
DNA: TGCGCCAGCAGTGTGGCGGGGTGGAACTATGGCTACACCTTC
CDR3: CASSVAGWNYGYTF

V: TRBV7-8
J: TRBJ2-1
D: TRBD1
size: -
DNA: TGTGCCAGCCTCGCCCGACAGGGTATCGATGAGCAGTTCTTC
CDR3: CASLARQGIDEQFF